Only a few counts were recorded for the clone carrying this T cell receptor beta chain. The antigen is undetermined. The sample is drawn from a study of beta chain features in type 1 diabetes. General study findings and limits: Possible PCR preference for shorter templates applied equally to patients and controls. Type 1 diabetes patients had moderately but significantly shorter TCRB CDR3s in all four CD4+ subsets.

Per germline, CDR1 LGHNT and CDR2 FRNRAP. This CDR3 is built from 12 residues. V dropped 7 bases and J dropped 1 base, with 7 bases sitting between them. Expressed TCRB transcripts were sequenced because the entire RNA isolate underwent reverse transcription. Data came from immunoSEQ multiplex PCR; TCRdb stores just in-frame clones and leaves some out. The sample records 250,000 to 300,000 clones, approximately 25% being singletons. This sequence originates from a woman in her 30s with type 1 diabetes. This chain links TRBV12-5 with TRBJ1-1; no firm D call. Sequenced input: naive CD4+ T cells from blood. In nucleotides, the CDR3 is TGTGCTAGTGCCGGAGAGAACACTGAAGCTTTCTTT. Translation: CASAGENTEAFF.